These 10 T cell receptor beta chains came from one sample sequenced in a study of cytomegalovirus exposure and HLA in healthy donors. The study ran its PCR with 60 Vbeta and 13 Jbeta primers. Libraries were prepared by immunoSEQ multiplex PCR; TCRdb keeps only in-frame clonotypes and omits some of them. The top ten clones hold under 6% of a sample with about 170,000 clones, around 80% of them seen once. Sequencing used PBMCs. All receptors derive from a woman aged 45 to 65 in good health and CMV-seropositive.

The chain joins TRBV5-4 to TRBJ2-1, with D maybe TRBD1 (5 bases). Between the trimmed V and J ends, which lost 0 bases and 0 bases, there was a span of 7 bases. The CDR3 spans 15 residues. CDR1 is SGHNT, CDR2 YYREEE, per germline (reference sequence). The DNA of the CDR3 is TGTGCCAGCAGCTTGGACAGGAGCTCCTACAATGAGCAGTTCTTC. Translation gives CASSLDRSSYNEQFF.

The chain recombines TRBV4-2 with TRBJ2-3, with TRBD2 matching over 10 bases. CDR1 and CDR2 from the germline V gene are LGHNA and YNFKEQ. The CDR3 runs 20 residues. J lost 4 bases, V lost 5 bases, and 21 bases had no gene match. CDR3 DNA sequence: TGTGCCAGCAGCAGGGAGGGCTACGAGCGGGGGGGCCTCGGTCCAGATACGCAGTATTTT. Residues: CASSREGYERGGLGPDTQYF.

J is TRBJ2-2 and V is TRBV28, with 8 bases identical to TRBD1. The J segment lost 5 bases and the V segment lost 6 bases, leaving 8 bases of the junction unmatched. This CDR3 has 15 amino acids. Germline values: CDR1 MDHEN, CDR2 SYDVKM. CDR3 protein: CASRLQGGQTGELFF. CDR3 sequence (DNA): TGTGCCAGCAGGCTACAGGGGGGCCAGACCGGGGAGCTGTTTTTT.

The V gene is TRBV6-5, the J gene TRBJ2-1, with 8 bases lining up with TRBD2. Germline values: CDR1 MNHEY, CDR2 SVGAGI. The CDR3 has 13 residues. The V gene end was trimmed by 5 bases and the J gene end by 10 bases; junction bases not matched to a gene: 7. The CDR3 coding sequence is TGTGCCAGCAGTCAACTAGCGGTTCTCGAGCAGTTCTTC. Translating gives CASSQLAVLEQFF.

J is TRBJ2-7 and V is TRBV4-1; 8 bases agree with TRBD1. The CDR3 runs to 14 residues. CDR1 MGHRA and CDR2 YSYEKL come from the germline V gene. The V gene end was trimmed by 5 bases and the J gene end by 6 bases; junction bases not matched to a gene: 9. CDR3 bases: TGCGCCAGCAGCTCCGGACAGGGTAGGGGCGAGCAGTACTTC. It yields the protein CASSSGQGRGEQYF.

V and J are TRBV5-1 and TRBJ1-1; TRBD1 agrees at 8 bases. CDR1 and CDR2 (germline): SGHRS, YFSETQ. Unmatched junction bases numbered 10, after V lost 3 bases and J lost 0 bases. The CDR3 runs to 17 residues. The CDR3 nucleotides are TGCGCCAGCAGCTCACCCGGACAGGGTCTCATGAACACTGAAGCTTTCTTT. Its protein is CASSSPGQGLMNTEAFF. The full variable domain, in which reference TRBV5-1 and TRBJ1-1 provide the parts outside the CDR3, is KAGVTQTPRYLIKTRGQQVTLSCSPISGHRSVSWYQQTPGQGLQFLFEYFSETQRNKGNFPGRFSGRQFSNSRSEMNVSTLELGDSALYLCASSSPGQGLMNTEAFFGQGTRLTVV.

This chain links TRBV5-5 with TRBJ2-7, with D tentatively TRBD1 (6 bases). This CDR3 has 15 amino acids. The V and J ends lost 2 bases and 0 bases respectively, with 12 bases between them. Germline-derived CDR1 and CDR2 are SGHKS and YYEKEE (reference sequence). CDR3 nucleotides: TGTGCCAGCAGCTTTACGGGACACCGCTCCTACGAGCAGTACTTC. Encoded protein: CASSFTGHRSYEQYF.

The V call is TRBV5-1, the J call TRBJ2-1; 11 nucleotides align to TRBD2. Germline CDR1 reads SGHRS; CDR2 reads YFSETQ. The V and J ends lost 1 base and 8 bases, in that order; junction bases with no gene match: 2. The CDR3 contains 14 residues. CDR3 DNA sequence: TGCGCCAGCAGCTTGTCTAGCGGGAGGTATGAGCAGTTCTTC. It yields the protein CASSLSSGRYEQFF. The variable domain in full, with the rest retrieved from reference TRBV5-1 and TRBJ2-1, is KAGVTQTPRYLIKTRGQQVTLSCSPISGHRSVSWYQQTPGQGLQFLFEYFSETQRNKGNFPGRFSGRQFSNSRSEMNVSTLELGDSALYLCASSLSSGRYEQFFGPGTRLTVL.

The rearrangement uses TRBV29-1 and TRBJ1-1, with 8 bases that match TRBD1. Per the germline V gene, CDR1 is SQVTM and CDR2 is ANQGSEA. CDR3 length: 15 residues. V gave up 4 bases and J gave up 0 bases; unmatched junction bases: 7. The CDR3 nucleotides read TGCAGCGTTGGACAGGGGACCCTATTGAACACTGAAGCTTTCTTT. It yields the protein CSVGQGTLLNTEAFF. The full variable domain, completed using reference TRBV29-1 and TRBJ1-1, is SAVISQKPSRDICQRGTSLTIQCQVDSQVTMMFWYRQQPGQSLTLIATANQGSEATYESGFVIDKFPISRPNLTFSTLTVSNMSPEDSSIYLCSVGQGTLLNTEAFFGQGTRLTVV.

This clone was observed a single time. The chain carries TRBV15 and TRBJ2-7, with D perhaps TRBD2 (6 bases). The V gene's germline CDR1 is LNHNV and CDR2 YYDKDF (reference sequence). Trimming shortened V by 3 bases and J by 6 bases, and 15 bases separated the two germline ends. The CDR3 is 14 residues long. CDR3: CATSRLGMGGEQYF. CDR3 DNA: TGTGCCACCAGCAGGCTCGGAATGGGAGGCGAGCAGTACTTC.